The clone carrying this T cell receptor beta chain was counted a few times. Its antigen is currently unknown. The run of the v3.0 immunoSEQ assay was at survey level. The assay was immunoSEQ multiplex PCR, and TCRdb's table has in-frame clones only and misses some. Of 20,000 to 25,000 clones listed, 81% are singletons. The V end lost 2 bases, the J end lost 0 bases, and 23 bases lay between the germline ends. Germline-derived CDR1 and CDR2 are MDHEN and SYDVKM. The CDR3 is made up of 19 amino acids. The record originates from a study of long-term antiretroviral therapy in people with HIV. Whole-study results and caveats: Clonal populations expanded prior to ART predominated within the repertoire at all time points.

The material sequenced was unsorted PBMCs, taken 0.1 years before starting antiretroviral therapy. This receptor was taken from a man aged 35 to 55 with HIV. The chain recombines TRBV28 with TRBJ2-7; no reliable D call. In nucleotides, the CDR3 is TGTGCCAGCAGTTTACCATCACGACCAGTCGAAAAGAGCTCCTACGAGCAGTACTTC. Translation: CASSLPSRPVEKSSYEQYF.